The clone carrying this T cell receptor beta chain was detected a few times. Its antigen is still unknown. The whole isolated RNA underwent reverse transcription, so sequencing captured expressed TCRB transcripts. TCRdb keeps only in-frame clones here, not all; method: immunoSEQ multiplex PCR. The sample carries approximately 170,000 clones, around 8% recorded once. This entry is derived from a study of beta chain features in type 1 diabetes. Study-wide points: Shorter TCRB CDR3s, moderately but significantly so, were found in Type 1 diabetes patients in all four CD4+ subsets.

The CDR3 runs to 14 residues. In germline, CDR1 is SGHTA, CDR2 FQGNSA. Unmatched junction bases numbered 1, after V lost 5 bases and J lost 6 bases. The genes are TRBV7-2 and TRBJ2-2; TRBD2 agrees at 12 bases. The TCR originated in a woman aged 35 to 49 with type 1 diabetes. The material sequenced was central memory CD4+ T cells from blood. This chain's CDR3 is CASSRLAGAGELFF. The CDR3 region has the DNA TGTGCCAGCAGCCGACTAGCGGGAGCCGGGGAGCTGTTTTTT.